Listed here are 16 T cell receptor beta chains from one sample, sequenced in a study of T cell repertoires in cytomegalovirus infection. No antigens are known for them. TCRdb recomputed calls from the reads with MiXCR, one row per CDR3 protein. The sample includes 300,000 to 400,000 distinct CDR3 sequences, approximately 32% of them seen just once. This specimen was cultured PBMCs, taken from culture after CMV antigen stimulation. These receptors all come from a human donor in good health (CMV status not recorded). Some clones in this sample may be carry-over from other donors' samples.

Only a few counts were recorded for this clonotype. This chain connects TRBV7-9 to TRBJ1-1; D not certain. Per the germline V gene, CDR1 is SEHNR and CDR2 is FQNEAQ (reference sequence). This CDR3 spans 16 amino acids. Trimming cost V 1 base and J 5 bases, with 17 bases left between them. The CDR3 reads CASSLDSIYGGTEAFF. CDR3 in DNA: TGTGCCAGCAGCTTAGACTCTATCTACGGCGGAACTGAAGCTTTCTTT.

This clonotype showed up many times. This sequence joins TRBV7-2 and TRBJ2-7; the D is unclear. This CDR3 spans 10 amino acids. The V end was cut by 3 bases, the J end by 5 bases, with 2 bases between. The germline gives CDR1 SGHTA, CDR2 FQGNSA. CDR3 coding DNA: TGTGCCAGCAGCTTCCACGAGCAGTACTTC. This gives the protein CASSFHEQYF.

A few counts support this clonotype. As DNA, the CDR3 is TGTGCCAGCAGCTGGGGGGTTGGAAACAATCAGCCCCAGCATTTT. Translation gives CASSWGVGNNQPQHF. This sequence joins TRBV7-2 and TRBJ1-5; D perhaps matches TRBD1 (5 bases). Trimming took 4 bases from V and 3 from J, leaving 13 bases between them. Looked up from germline, CDR1 is SGHTA and CDR2 is FQGNSA. The CDR3 runs 15 residues.

In this sample, this clonotype turned up many times. The chain is built from TRBV9 and TRBJ2-1, with TRBD2 matching 8 bases. Per germline, CDR1 SGDLS and CDR2 YYNGEE. CDR3 length equals 14 residues. V lost 1 base to trimming and J lost 4 bases; unmatched junction nucleotides: 1. In nucleotides, the CDR3 is TGTGCCAGCAGCGTAAGCGGGGGTTACAATGAGCAGTTCTTC. Residues: CASSVSGGYNEQFF.

Ten or more counts support this clonotype. This rearrangement joins TRBV9 to TRBJ1-1, with 7 bases that match TRBD1. Germline loops: CDR1 SGDLS, CDR2 YYNGEE. There are 15 residues in the CDR3. J gave up 5 bases and V 2 bases, and 9 bases lay outside the gene matches. CDR3 region: CASSVGTEPRTEAFF. In DNA form, the CDR3 reads TGTGCCAGCAGCGTCGGGACAGAGCCAAGGACTGAAGCTTTCTTT.

V and J are TRBV7-9 and TRBJ1-1, with D possibly being TRBD1 (6 bases). The ends were cut back, 5 bases at V and 6 bases at J, with 16 bases in the middle. This CDR3 comprises 14 residues. CDR1 and CDR2 from the germline V gene are SEHNR and FQNEAQ (reference sequence). CDR3 sequence: CASSLTGRYSEAFF. The CDR3 coding sequence is TGTGCCAGCAGCCTCACAGGGCGGTATTCTGAAGCTTTCTTT.

This clonotype was detected only a few times. CDR3 loop: CASRLQGAYEQYF. The DNA for the CDR3 is TGTGCCAGCAGACTACAGGGGGCCTACGAGCAGTACTTC. The chain is built from TRBV6-8 and TRBJ2-7; 8 nucleotides align to TRBD1. V lost 6 bases, J lost 2 bases, and 3 bases stayed unmatched. Germline-derived CDR1 and CDR2 are MNHGY and SAAAGT. The CDR3 totals 13 residues.

This clonotype was detected only a few times. The chain is built from TRBV7-2 and TRBJ2-4; D is perhaps TRBD1 (6 bases). Looked up from germline, CDR1 is SGHTA and CDR2 is FQGNSA. Trimming removed 2 bases from V and 3 bases from J, with 20 bases in between. The CDR3 sequence is 18 residues long. The CDR3 coding sequence is TGTGCCAGCAGCTTATCCACGACAGGCTCCCACTACAAAAACATTCAGTACTTC. Translating gives CASSLSTTGSHYKNIQYF.

This clonotype was seen just once. The J gene is TRBJ1-2, the V gene TRBV24-1; the match to TRBD1 covers 11 bases. CDR1 KGHDR and CDR2 SFDVKD come from the germline V gene. V gave up 10 bases and J gave up 8 bases; unmatched junction bases: 5. The CDR3 loop spans 12 amino acids. The CDR3 loop reads CATGDRGIGYTF. DNA for the CDR3: TGTGCCACGGGGGACAGGGGGATCGGCTACACCTTC.

The count of this clonotype is one. The chain has TRBV5-1 and TRBJ2-3, with D possibly being TRBD1 (5 bases). Germline values: CDR1 SGHRS, CDR2 YFSETQ. The CDR3 is 14 amino acids. With 4 bases removed from V and 1 base from J, the gap between germline ends came to 10 bases. The CDR3 protein is CASSPSTGTDTQYF. CDR3 coding DNA: TGCGCCAGCAGCCCGTCGACAGGCACAGATACGCAGTATTTT.

This clonotype was recorded a few times. This chain connects TRBV10-3 to TRBJ1-5, with 12 nucleotides matching TRBD1. Per the germline V gene, CDR1 is ENHRY and CDR2 is SYGVKD. This CDR3 contains 17 residues. V lost 5 bases to trimming and J lost 0 bases; unmatched junction nucleotides: 5. Written as DNA, the CDR3 is TGTGCCATCAGTCCGGGACAGGGGGCGAATAGCAATCAGCCCCAGCATTTT. It specifies CAISPGQGANSNQPQHF.

A few counts support this clonotype. The chain uses TRBV7-2 and TRBJ2-1; 7 nucleotides match TRBD2. The V gene end was trimmed by 5 bases and the J gene end by 8 bases; junction bases not matched to a gene: 6. CDR1 is SGHTA, CDR2 FQGNSA, per germline. This CDR3 spans 13 amino acids. CDR3 protein: CASSPQGGDEQFF. DNA for the CDR3: TGTGCCAGCAGCCCCCAGGGAGGGGATGAGCAGTTCTTC.

This rearrangement joins TRBV12-3 or TRBV12-4 to TRBJ1-5, with D tentatively TRBD1 (6 bases). V lost 5 bases to trimming and J lost 5 bases, with 16 bases between them. The CDR3 runs to 15 residues. As DNA, the CDR3 is TGTGCCAGCAGTAACAGGGTTGAGTTTTATCAGCCCCAGCATTTT. It yields the protein CASSNRVEFYQPQHF.

The chain employs TRBV12-3 or TRBV12-4 and TRBJ2-6; D unclear. Trimming removed 3 bases from V and 6 bases from J, with 9 bases in between. The CDR3 is 14 amino acids. The CDR3: CASSLSMVANVLTF. CDR3 sequence (DNA): TGTGCCAGCAGTTTGTCGATGGTGGCCAACGTCCTGACTTTC.

This clonotype has more than one count but fewer than ten. V usage is TRBV20-1 and J usage is TRBJ1-2, with TRBD1 matching 8 bases. From germline, CDR1 is DFQATT and CDR2 SNEGSKA (reference sequence). The CDR3 spans 12 residues. V trimming: 5 bases; J trimming: 4 bases; junction bases outside the gene matches: 3. CDR3 nucleotide sequence: TGCAGTGCTCGCAGGGGGCTCTATGGCTACACCTTC. It encodes CSARRGLYGYTF.

The V and J genes are TRBV6-1 and TRBJ2-3; 8 bases line up with TRBD2. Germline trimming cut 5 bases from V and 2 bases from J; bases unmatched to any gene: 3. The CDR3 covers 14 residues. The germline V gene encodes CDR1 MNHNS and CDR2 SASEGT. CDR3 amino acids: CASSLAGHTDTQYF. The CDR3 region has the DNA TGTGCCAGCAGTTTAGCGGGGCACACAGATACGCAGTATTTT.